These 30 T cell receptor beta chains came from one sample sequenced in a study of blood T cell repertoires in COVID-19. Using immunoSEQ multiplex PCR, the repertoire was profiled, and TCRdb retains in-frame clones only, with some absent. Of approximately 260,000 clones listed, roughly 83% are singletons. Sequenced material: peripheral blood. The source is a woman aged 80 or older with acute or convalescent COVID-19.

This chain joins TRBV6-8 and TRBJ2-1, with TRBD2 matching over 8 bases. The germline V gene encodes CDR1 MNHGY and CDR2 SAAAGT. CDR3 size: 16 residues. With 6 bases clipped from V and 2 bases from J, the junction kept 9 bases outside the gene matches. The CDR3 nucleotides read TGTGCCAGCAGACTGCCCCCGGGACTAGCCTACAATGAGCAGTTCTTC. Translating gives CASRLPPGLAYNEQFF.

The CDR3 region is CASSEVGGYEKLFF. The CDR3 nucleotides are TGTGCCAGCAGTGAAGTGGGGGGATATGAAAAACTGTTTTTT. The V call is TRBV2, the J call TRBJ1-4; tentatively, D is TRBD1 (5 bases). V was shortened by 1 base and J by 6 bases, with 9 bases between the two germline ends. Germline V lookup: CDR1 SNHLY, CDR2 FYNNEI. The CDR3 runs 14 residues.

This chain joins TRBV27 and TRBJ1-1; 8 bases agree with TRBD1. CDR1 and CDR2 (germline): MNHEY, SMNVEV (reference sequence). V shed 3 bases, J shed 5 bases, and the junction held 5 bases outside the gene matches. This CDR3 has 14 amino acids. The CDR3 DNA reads TGTGCCAGCAGTTTGGACAGGGAAGGAACTGAAGCTTTCTTT. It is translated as CASSLDREGTEAFF.

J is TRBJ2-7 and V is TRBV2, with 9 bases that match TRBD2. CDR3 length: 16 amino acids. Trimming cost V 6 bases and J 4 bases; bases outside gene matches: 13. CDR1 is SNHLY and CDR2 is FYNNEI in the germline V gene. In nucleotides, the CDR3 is TGTGCCAGCAGGCGGCTGGGGGGTAGCGGGGGTTACGAGCAGTACTTC. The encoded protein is CASRRLGGSGGYEQYF.

The CDR3 spells CASSEGTGRNTIYF. The CDR3 bases are TGTGCCAGCAGTGAAGGGACAGGGAGGAACACCATATATTTT. The chain links TRBV6-1 to TRBJ1-3; 8 bases fit TRBD1. V dropped 1 base and J dropped 7; count of bases not matched to a gene: 3. Germline V lookup: CDR1 MNHNS, CDR2 SASEGT. The CDR3 is made up of 14 amino acids.

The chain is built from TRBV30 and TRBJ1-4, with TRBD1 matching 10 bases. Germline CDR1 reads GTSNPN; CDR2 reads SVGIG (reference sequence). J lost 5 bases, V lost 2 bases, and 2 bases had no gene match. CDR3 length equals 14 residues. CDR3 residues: CAWSRTGGNEKLFF. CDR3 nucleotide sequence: TGTGCCTGGAGTAGGACAGGGGGGAATGAAAAACTGTTTTTT.

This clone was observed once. In DNA form, the CDR3 reads TGCGCCAGCAGCCCGGGACTCCTCACAGATACGCAGTATTTT. Residues: CASSPGLLTDTQYF. The chain carries TRBV5-1 and TRBJ2-3, with TRBD2 as a possible D gene (6 bases). The CDR3 is made up of 14 amino acids. V gave up 4 bases and J gave up 2 bases, with 11 bases separating them. Germline-derived CDR1 and CDR2 are SGHRS and YFSETQ.

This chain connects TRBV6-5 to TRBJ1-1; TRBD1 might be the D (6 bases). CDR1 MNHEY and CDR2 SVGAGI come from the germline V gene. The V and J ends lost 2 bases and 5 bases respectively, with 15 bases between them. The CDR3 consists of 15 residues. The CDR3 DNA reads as TGTGCCAGCAGTTACGGGTACAGGGCGAAAACTGAAGCTTTCTTT. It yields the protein CASSYGYRAKTEAFF.

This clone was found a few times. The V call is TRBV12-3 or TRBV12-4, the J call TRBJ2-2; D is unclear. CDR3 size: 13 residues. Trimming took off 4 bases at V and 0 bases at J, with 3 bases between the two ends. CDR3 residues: CASSSTNTGELFF. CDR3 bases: TGTGCCAGCAGTTCCACGAACACCGGGGAGCTGTTTTTT.

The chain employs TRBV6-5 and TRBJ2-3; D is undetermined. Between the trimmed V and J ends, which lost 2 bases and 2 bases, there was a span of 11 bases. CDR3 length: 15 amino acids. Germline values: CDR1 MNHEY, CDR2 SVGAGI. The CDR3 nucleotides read TGTGCCAGCAGTTACGGCGGCCCCTCCACAGATACGCAGTATTTT. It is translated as CASSYGGPSTDTQYF.

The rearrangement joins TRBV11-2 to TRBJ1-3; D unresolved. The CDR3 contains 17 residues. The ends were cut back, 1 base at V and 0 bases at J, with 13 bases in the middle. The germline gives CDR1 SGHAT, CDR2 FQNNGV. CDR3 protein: CASSLGAGKTSGNTIYF. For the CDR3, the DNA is TGTGCCAGCAGCTTAGGCGCCGGGAAGACCTCTGGAAACACCATATATTTT.

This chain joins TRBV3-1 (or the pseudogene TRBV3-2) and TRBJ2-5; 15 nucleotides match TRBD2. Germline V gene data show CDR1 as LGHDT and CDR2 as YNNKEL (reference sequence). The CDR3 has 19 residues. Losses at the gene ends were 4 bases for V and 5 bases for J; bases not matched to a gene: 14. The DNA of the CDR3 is TGTGCCAGCAGCCCCGGACTAGCGGGGGGGGCCGGATTCCGGGAGACCCAGTACTTC. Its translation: CASSPGLAGGAGFRETQYF.

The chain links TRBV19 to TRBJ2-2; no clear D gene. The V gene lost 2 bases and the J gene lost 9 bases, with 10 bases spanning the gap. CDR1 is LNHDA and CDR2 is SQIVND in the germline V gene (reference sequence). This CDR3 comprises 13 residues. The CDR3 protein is CASSISRSRELFF. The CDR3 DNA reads TGTGCCAGTAGTATATCCCGGTCTAGGGAGCTGTTTTTT.

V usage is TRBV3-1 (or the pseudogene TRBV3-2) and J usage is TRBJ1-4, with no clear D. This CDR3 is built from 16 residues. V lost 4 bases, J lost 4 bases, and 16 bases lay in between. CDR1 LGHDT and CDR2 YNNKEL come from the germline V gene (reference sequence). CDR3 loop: CASSPRVWGVNEKLFF. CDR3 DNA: TGTGCCAGCAGCCCGCGCGTCTGGGGAGTTAATGAAAAACTGTTTTTT.

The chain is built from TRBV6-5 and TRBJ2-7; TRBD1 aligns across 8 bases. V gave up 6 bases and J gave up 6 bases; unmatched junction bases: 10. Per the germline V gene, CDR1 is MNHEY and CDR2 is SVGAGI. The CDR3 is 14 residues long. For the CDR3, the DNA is TGTGCCAGCAGCGAGACAGGGGATCAGCGCGAGCAGTACTTC. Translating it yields CASSETGDQREQYF.

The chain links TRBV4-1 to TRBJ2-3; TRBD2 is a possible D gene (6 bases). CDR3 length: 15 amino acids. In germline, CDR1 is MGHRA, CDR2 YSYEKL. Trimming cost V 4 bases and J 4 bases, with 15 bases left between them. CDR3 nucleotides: TGCGCCAGCAGCCTCAAGTGGGGAGGTGCAGATACGCAGTATTTT. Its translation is CASSLKWGGADTQYF.

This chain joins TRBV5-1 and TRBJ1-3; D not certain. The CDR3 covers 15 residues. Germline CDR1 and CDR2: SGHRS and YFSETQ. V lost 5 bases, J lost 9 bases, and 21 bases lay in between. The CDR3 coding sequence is TGCGCCAGCAGGTATGGGCCCGACGGCGCGCCCACCATATATTTT. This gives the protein CASRYGPDGAPTIYF.

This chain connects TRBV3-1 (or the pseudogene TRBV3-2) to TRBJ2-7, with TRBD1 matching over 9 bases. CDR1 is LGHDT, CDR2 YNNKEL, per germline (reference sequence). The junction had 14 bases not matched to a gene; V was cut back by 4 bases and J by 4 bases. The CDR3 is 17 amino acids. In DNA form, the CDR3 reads TGTGCCAGCAGCCGACTCGCGACCGGGACAGGGAGGTACGAGCAGTACTTC. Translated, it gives CASSRLATGTGRYEQYF.

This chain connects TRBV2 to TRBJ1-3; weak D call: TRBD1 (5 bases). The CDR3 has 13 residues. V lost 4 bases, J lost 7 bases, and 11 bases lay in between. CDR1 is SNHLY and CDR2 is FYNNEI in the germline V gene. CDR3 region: CASSGRGRNTIYF. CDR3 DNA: TGTGCCAGCAGTGGGAGGGGACGGAACACCATATATTTT. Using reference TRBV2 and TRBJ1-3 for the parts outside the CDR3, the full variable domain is EPEVTQTPSHQVTQMGQEVILRCVPISNHLYFYWYRQILGQKVEFLVSFYNNEISEKSEIFDDQFSVERPDGSNFTLKIRSTKLEDSAMYFCASSGRGRNTIYFGEGSWLTVV.

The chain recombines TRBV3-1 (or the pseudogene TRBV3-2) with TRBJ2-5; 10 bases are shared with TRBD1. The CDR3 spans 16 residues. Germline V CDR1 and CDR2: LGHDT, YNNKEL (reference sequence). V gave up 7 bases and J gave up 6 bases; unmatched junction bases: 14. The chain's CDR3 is CASNRQGAGRGKTQYF. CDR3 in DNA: TGTGCCAGCAATCGACAGGGGGCGGGTCGAGGGAAGACCCAGTACTTC.

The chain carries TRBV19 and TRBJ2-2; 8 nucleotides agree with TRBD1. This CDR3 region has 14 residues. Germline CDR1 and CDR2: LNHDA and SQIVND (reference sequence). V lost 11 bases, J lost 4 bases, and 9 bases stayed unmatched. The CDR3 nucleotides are TGTGCCGCAAGGACAGGGACGCGCACCGGGGAGCTGTTTTTT. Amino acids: CAARTGTRTGELFF.

The CDR3 protein is CASSQDSGYGEQYF. In DNA, the CDR3 is TGCGCCAGCAGCCAAGACTCGGGATACGGCGAGCAGTACTTC. The chain employs TRBV4-1 and TRBJ2-7, with D possibly being TRBD2 (5 bases). The CDR3 is made up of 14 amino acids. The germline V gene encodes CDR1 MGHRA and CDR2 YSYEKL. Trimming took off 0 bases at V and 6 bases at J, with 12 bases between the two ends.

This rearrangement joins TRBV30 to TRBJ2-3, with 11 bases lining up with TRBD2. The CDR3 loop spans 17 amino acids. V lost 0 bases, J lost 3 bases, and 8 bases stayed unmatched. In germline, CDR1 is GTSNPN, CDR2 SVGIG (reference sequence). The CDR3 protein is CAWSVLGRLAGTDTQYF. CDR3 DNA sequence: TGTGCCTGGAGTGTACTAGGGAGACTAGCGGGGACAGATACGCAGTATTTT.

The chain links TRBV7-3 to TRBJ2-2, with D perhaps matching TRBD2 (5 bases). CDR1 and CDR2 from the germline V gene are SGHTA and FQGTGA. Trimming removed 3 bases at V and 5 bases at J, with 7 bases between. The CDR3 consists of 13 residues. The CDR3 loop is CASSFGETGELFF. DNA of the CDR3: TGTGCCAGCAGCTTCGGGGAAACCGGGGAGCTGTTTTTT. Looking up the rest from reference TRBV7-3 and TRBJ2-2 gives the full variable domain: GAGVSQTPSNKVTEKGKYVELRCDPISGHTALYWYRQSLGQGPEFLIYFQGTGAADDSGLPNDRFFAVRPEGSVSTLKIQRTERGDSAVYLCASSFGETGELFFGEGSRLTVL.

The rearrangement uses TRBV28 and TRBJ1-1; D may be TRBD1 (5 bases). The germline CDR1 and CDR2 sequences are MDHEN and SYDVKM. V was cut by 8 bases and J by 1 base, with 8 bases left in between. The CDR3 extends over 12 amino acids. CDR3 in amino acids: CASDSANTEAFF. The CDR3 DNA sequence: TGTGCCAGCGACAGCGCGAACACTGAAGCTTTCTTT. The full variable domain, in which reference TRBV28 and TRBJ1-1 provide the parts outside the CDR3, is DVKVTQSSRYLVKRTGEKVFLECVQDMDHENMFWYRQDPGLGLRLIYFSYDVKMKEKGDIPEGYSVSREKKERFSLILESASTNQTSMYLCASDSANTEAFFGQGTRLTVV.

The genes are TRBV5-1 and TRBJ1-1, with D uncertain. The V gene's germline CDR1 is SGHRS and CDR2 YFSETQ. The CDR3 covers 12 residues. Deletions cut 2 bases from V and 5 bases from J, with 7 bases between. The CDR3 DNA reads TGCGCCAGCAGCTTCCCGGGAACTGAAGCTTTCTTT. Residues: CASSFPGTEAFF.

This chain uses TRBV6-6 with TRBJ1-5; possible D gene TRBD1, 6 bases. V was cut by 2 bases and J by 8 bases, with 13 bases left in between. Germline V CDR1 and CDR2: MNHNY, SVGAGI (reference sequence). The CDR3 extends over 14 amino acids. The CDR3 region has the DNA TGTGCCAGCAGTTACCCGGGGGGCGGGGAGCCCCAGCATTTT. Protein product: CASSYPGGGEPQHF.

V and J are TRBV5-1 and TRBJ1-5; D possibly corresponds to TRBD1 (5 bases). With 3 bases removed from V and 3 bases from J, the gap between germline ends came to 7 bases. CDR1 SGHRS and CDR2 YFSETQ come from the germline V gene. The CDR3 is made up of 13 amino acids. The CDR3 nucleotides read TGCGCCAGCAGCTGGACACTCAATCAGCCCCAGCATTTT. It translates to CASSWTLNQPQHF.

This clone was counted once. CDR3 sequence (DNA): TGTGCCAGCGCCATGGGACAGTCCTACGAGCAGTACTTC. This codes for CASAMGQSYEQYF. This sequence joins TRBV6-5 and TRBJ2-7; 7 bases fit TRBD1. The length of the CDR3 is 13 residues. V lost 8 bases and J lost 1; bases outside the gene matches: 5. From germline, CDR1 is MNHEY and CDR2 SVGAGI.

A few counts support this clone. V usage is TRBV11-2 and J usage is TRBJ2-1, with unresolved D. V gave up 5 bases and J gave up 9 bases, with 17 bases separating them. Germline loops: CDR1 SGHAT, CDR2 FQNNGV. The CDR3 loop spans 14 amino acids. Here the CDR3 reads CASSLGSPSGEQFF. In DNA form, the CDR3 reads TGTGCCAGCAGCCTCGGCTCACCTTCGGGTGAGCAGTTCTTC.